This TCR beta chain was sequenced in a study of beta chain features in type 1 diabetes. Broader study findings: PCR could preferentially amplify shorter templates, alike in patients and controls.

This clone was observed a handful of times. Its antigen is unknown. The collection from each donor was one heparinised blood draw averaging around 120 mL. From germline, CDR1 is GTSNPN and CDR2 SVGIG (reference sequence). V was pared by 1 base and J by 5 bases, with 7 bases of the junction left unmatched. This CDR3 spans 14 amino acids. Sequenced material consisted of expressed TCRB transcripts (all of the isolated RNA was reverse transcribed). Profiling relied on immunoSEQ multiplex PCR, and the TCRdb table lists in-frame clones only, not all of them. The table shows under 450,000 clones, with 14% occurring only once.

Sequencing was performed on naive CD4+ T cells from blood. The sequence was obtained from a man under 40 in good health. The J gene is TRBJ2-5, the V gene TRBV30; 7 bases agree with TRBD1. The CDR3, as DNA: TGTGCCTGGAGTGCCTTAAGGGGGCTGGAGACCCAGTACTTC. It specifies CAWSALRGLETQYF.